One and the same sample provided the 18 T cell receptor beta chains below, sequenced in a study of T cells after yellow fever vaccination. TCRdb independently ran MiXCR on the 5' RACE reads; one entry per CDR3 protein. The table has 350,000 or so distinct CDR3 sequences, approximately 8% seen once. Specimen: PBMCs, collected roughly seven weeks after the first yellow fever vaccination. The receptors stem from a man in his late teens or twenties who received the YFV17D yellow fever vaccine.

This clonotype was seen more than once but under ten times. This chain connects TRBV6-5 to TRBJ2-5; 8 nucleotides line up with TRBD2. The CDR3 totals 15 residues. From germline, CDR1 is MNHEY and CDR2 SVGAGI. The ends lost 4 bases at V and 5 bases at J; junction bases unmatched: 9. CDR3: CASSFGLASSETQYF. DNA for the CDR3: TGTGCCAGCAGTTTTGGACTAGCTTCATCGGAGACCCAGTACTTC.

This sequence joins TRBV7-9 and TRBJ1-5; D is possibly TRBD1 (5 bases). V was cut by 1 base and J by 6 bases, with 19 bases left in between. The CDR3 extends over 17 amino acids. Germline lookup yields CDR1 SEHNR and CDR2 FQNEAQ (reference sequence). For the CDR3, the DNA is TGTGCCAGCAGCTTAGAGGCAGGGCCGGGGGGGAGTCAGCCCCAGCATTTT. Translated: CASSLEAGPGGSQPQHF. Looking up the rest from reference TRBV7-9 and TRBJ1-5 gives the full variable domain: DTGVSQNPRHKITKRGQNVTFRCDPISEHNRLYWYRQTLGQGPEFLTYFQNEAQLEKSRLLSDRFSAERPKGSFSTLEIQRTEQGDSAMYLCASSLEAGPGGSQPQHFGDGTRLSIL.

The count of this clonotype is one. This chain joins TRBV6-1 and TRBJ1-3; no clear D. Germline lookup yields CDR1 MNHNS and CDR2 SASEGT. CDR3 size: 15 residues. The V gene lost 5 bases and the J gene lost 0 bases, with 11 bases spanning the gap. The CDR3: CASSPSGTSGNTIYF. Here the CDR3 DNA reads TGTGCCAGCAGTCCCAGCGGTACCTCTGGAAACACCATATATTTT.

This chain connects TRBV6-1 to TRBJ2-3, with 7 bases aligning to TRBD2. Germline V gene lookup returns CDR1 MNHNS and CDR2 SASEGT. Trimming at V came to 6 bases and at J to 1 base, leaving 7 bases not matched to a gene. The CDR3 is 15 residues long. CDR3 in amino acids: CASSKSGAGTDTQYF. Here the CDR3 DNA reads TGTGCCAGCAGCAAAAGCGGGGCTGGCACAGATACGCAGTATTTT.

The chain uses TRBV30 and TRBJ2-3; TRBD2 agrees at 8 bases. The CDR3 covers 16 residues. V shed 3 bases and J 4 bases; nucleotides not matched to a gene: 12. Germline CDR1 is GTSNPN and CDR2 is SVGIG (reference sequence). CDR3 sequence: CAWRDPTRGASDTQYF. CDR3 in DNA: TGTGCCTGGAGGGACCCGACGCGGGGGGCCTCAGATACGCAGTATTTT.

This clonotype was seen a few times. V gene TRBV7-8 combines with J gene TRBJ1-5; D remains unclear. CDR3 length: 17 amino acids. V was pared by 4 bases and J by 6 bases, with 22 bases between. The V gene's germline CDR1 is SGHVS and CDR2 FQNEAQ. The chain's CDR3 is CASSSSPTGISGQPQHF. CDR3 nucleotide sequence: TGTGCCAGCAGCTCGTCCCCTACCGGGATATCGGGTCAGCCCCAGCATTTT.

The chain combines TRBV5-5 with TRBJ1-6; 7 positions match TRBD1. Per the germline V gene, CDR1 is SGHKS and CDR2 is YYEKEE (reference sequence). Unmatched junction bases numbered 9, after V lost 5 bases and J lost 7 bases. CDR3 length: 15 amino acids. The CDR3, as DNA: TGTGCCAGCAGGTCGACAGGGAGATACAATTCACCCCTCCACTTT. Translating it yields CASRSTGRYNSPLHF.

The J gene is TRBJ1-6, the V gene TRBV14; the match to TRBD1 covers 9 bases. This CDR3 is built from 15 residues. Per the germline V gene, CDR1 is SGHDN and CDR2 is FVKESK. V gave up 3 bases and J gave up 7 bases; unmatched junction bases: 4. CDR3 sequence (DNA): TGTGCCAGCAGCCATTGGGACAGGGAAAATTCACCCCTCCACTTT. Amino acids: CASSHWDRENSPLHF.

The chain links TRBV12-3 or TRBV12-4 to TRBJ2-1; 8 bases line up with TRBD1. V shed 2 bases and J 4 bases; nucleotides not matched to a gene: 4. The CDR3 covers 15 residues. The CDR3 nucleotides are TGTGCCAGCAGTTTAAGAGACAGGGGATACAATGAGCAGTTCTTC. Translation: CASSLRDRGYNEQFF.

J is TRBJ2-2 and V is TRBV21-1. TRBV21-1 counts as a pseudogene. The CDR3 consists of 18 residues. The CDR3 DNA reads TGTGCCAGCAGCAAAGTCCCCGTGTTCCGGGGGAACACCGGGGAGCTGTTTTTT. Protein product: CASSKVPVFRGNTGELFF.

This clonotype has at least ten counts. This sequence joins TRBV10-3 and TRBJ1-3; 7 nucleotides match TRBD1. Germline V CDR1 and CDR2: ENHRY, SYGVKD. The CDR3 extends over 16 amino acids. V gave up 10 bases and J gave up 0 bases; unmatched junction bases: 12. CDR3 amino acids: CATQTWTGLSGNTIYF. CDR3 nucleotides: TGTGCCACCCAAACTTGGACAGGTCTCTCTGGAAACACCATATATTTT.

The J gene is TRBJ2-7, the V gene TRBV7-2; D call uncertain. CDR3 length: 16 residues. Trimming took 1 base from V and 5 from J, leaving 18 bases between them. Germline values: CDR1 SGHTA, CDR2 FQGNSA. The CDR3 bases are TGTGCCAGCAGCTTAGAATCGGGCCCTAGGGTAGACGAGCAGTACTTC. Translating gives CASSLESGPRVDEQYF.

The V and J genes are TRBV13 and TRBJ1-1; no reliable D call. There are 19 residues in the CDR3. Germline V lookup: CDR1 PRHDT, CDR2 FYEKMQ (reference sequence). Trimming left V 5 bases short and J 2 bases short, with 27 bases between. CDR3: CASSRIIWEQGILNTEAFF. The CDR3 DNA reads TGTGCCAGCAGCCGAATAATTTGGGAACAAGGGATCCTCAACACTGAAGCTTTCTTT.

In nucleotides, the CDR3 is TGTGCCAGCAGCTCCAACTGGGGGCCAGAGACCCAGTACTTC. As protein: CASSSNWGPETQYF. The rearrangement uses TRBV7-2 and TRBJ2-5; the D gene is possibly TRBD1 (6 bases). This CDR3 has 14 amino acids. Germline CDR1 SGHTA, CDR2 FQGNSA. The ends were cut back, 4 bases at V and 4 bases at J, with 13 bases in the middle.

This clonotype was seen at least ten times. The rearrangement joins TRBV6-5 to TRBJ2-5, with TRBD1 matching 9 bases. Trimming at V came to 7 bases and at J to 4 bases, leaving 7 bases not matched to a gene. CDR1 MNHEY and CDR2 SVGAGI come from the germline V gene. This CDR3 has 14 residues. CDR3 region: CASTPGQGSETQYF. For the CDR3, the DNA is TGTGCCAGCACTCCGGGACAGGGATCAGAGACCCAGTACTTC.

This clonotype was observed a few times. This sequence joins TRBV18 and TRBJ1-5; the match to TRBD1 covers 9 bases. Germline CDR1 reads KGHSH; CDR2 reads LQKENI. The CDR3 spans 18 residues. The V segment lost 3 bases and the J segment 7 bases; nucleotides outside the gene matches: 16. The CDR3 coding sequence is TGTGCCAGCTCACCCCGTTCCGGGACAGGGAGCTTAGGCCAGCCCCAGCATTTT. It translates to CASSPRSGTGSLGQPQHF.

The V and J genes are TRBV7-9 and TRBJ2-4, with D perhaps TRBD1 (5 bases). CDR3 length: 16 residues. Germline-derived CDR1 and CDR2 are SEHNR and FQNEAQ (reference sequence). Trimming cost V 4 bases and J 8 bases, with 21 bases left between them. The CDR3 nucleotides read TGTGCCAGCAGCTCCTTCCCCCCCCAGGGATGGGACATTCAGTACTTC. Residues: CASSSFPPQGWDIQYF.

This clonotype has only a few counts. V and J are TRBV6-5 and TRBJ2-7; D not certain. The germline CDR1 and CDR2 sequences are MNHEY and SVGAGI. Trimming took 0 bases from V and 3 from J, leaving 12 bases between them. This CDR3 has 15 amino acids. DNA for the CDR3: TGTGCCAGCAGTTACTCGATAGGGCGAGGCTACGAGCAGTACTTC. Encoded protein: CASSYSIGRGYEQYF.